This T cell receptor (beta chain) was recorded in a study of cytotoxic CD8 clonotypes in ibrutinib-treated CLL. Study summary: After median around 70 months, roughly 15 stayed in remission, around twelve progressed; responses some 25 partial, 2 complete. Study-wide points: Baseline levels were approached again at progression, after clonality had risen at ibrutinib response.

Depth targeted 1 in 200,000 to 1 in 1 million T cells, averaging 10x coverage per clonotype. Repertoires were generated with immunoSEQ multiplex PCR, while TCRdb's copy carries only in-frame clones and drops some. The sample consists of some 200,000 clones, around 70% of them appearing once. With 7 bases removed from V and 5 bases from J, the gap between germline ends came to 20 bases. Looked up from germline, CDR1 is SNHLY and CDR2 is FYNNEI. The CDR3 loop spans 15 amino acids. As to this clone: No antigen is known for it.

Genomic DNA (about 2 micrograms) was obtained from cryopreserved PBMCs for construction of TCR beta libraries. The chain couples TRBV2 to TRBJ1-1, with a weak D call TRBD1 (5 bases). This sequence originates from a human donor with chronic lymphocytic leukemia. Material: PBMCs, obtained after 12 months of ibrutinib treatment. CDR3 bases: TGTGCCAGCACCGTGCGAGGTCCAGGGAAGACTGAAGCTTTCTTT. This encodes CASTVRGPGKTEAFF.